A selection of T cell receptor beta chains follows, all from one sample in a study of shared clonotypes between healthy human individuals. Data came from immunoSEQ multiplex PCR; TCRdb stores just in-frame clones and leaves some out. The table lists about 2.3 million clones, approximately 95% of them singletons. Sequencing was performed on naive CD4+ T cells from PBMCs. These receptor sequences come from a man aged 18 to 35 in good health. Some clones in this sample may be carry-over from other donors' samples. Both conserved end residues are trimmed from each CDR3.

v_call | cdr3_aa
TRBV28 | ASNPTLQPQH
TRBV4-1 | ASSQRTSGRWAYNEQF
TRBV5-1 | ASSLTQGASANYEQY
TRBV29-1 | SVDRGGETQY
TRBV5-1 | ASSPPVNTGELF
TRBV28 | ASSSNFGGPNYGYT
TRBV2 | ASSAQASYEQY
TRBV23-1 | ASSQSETSGRETQY
TRBV4-1 | ASSKMLVRGQETQY
TRBV5-1 | ASSSIRDFYGAQY
TRBV7-3 | ASSPAGGEKAVQF
TRBV19 | ASSSPRNLPSGNTIY
TRBV11-2 | ASSPTPGTRTSGYEQY
TRBV5-4 | ASSAGLAGVYEQY
TRBV27 | ASSSSVLGYGYT
TRBV5-1 | ASTLLGTGNEQF
TRBV6-5 | ASSYDRQIGYT
TRBV5-1 | ASSWTGRQTQY
TRBV7-8 | ASSPSGRALEQY
TRBV10-3 | AISTGEVYEQY
TRBV9 | ASSVDPRGGNTIY
TRBV6-5 | ASSYSTRATEAF
TRBV7-6 | ASSLAWSEQF
TRBV4-3 | ASSLERQGANVLT
TRBV28 | ASSWRLDGRGNTEAF
TRBV18 | ASSLYDSGTGGYEQY
TRBV5-1 | ASSLLGTGGEETQY
TRBV21-1 | ASSKVGWDRNNSGANVLT
TRBV15 | ATSRDGGDYEQY
TRBV19 | ASSISWGTETYEQY
TRBV19 | ASSRVDVTGRGIEQF
TRBV4-2 | ASSPRRGVDTQY
TRBV28 | ASSPDLWDRGYTIY
TRBV11-2 | ASSLVPTGAGYNEQF
TRBV5-4 | ASSRGLAGGPGTDTQY
TRBV11-2 | ASSSTLTSGGYEQY
TRBV11-2 | ASSLAGSTDTQY
TRBV15 | ATSSDRVGSHQETQY
TRBV4-2 | ASSRGLAESHEQY
TRBV28 | ASSSSGDTDTQY
TRBV19 | ASMTGDATNEKLF